One sample yielded the 18 T cell receptor beta chains listed below, sequenced in a study of identical twins. Using its own MiXCR run on the 5' RACE reads, TCRdb lists one record per CDR3 protein. Altogether some 97,000 distinct CDR3 sequences are present, 5.9% being singletons, with the ten largest covering more than 10%. The sequencing input was memory T cells sorted from blood. All receptors derive from a woman between 45 and 65 years old in good health.

This clonotype has at least ten counts. The CDR3 coding sequence is TGTGCCAGCAGTTTAATACCTGAAAAACTGTTTTTT. Translation: CASSLIPEKLFF. V usage is TRBV12-3 or TRBV12-4 and J usage is TRBJ1-4; D uncertain. CDR3 size: 12 residues. V was clipped by 2 bases and J by 7 bases, with 5 bases between them.

At least ten counts were recorded for this clonotype. The chain has TRBV7-8 and TRBJ2-1; 12 nucleotides match TRBD2. CDR1 and CDR2 (germline): SGHVS, FQNEAQ. The J segment lost 2 bases and the V segment lost 1 base, leaving 9 bases of the junction unmatched. The CDR3 totals 19 residues. The CDR3 coding sequence is TGTGCCAGCAGCTTAGTAGGACTAGCGGGACTAAGCCCCTACAATGAGCAGTTCTTC. The encoded protein is CASSLVGLAGLSPYNEQFF.

The gene calls are TRBV6-2 or TRBV6-3 and TRBJ2-7; perhaps TRBD2 as D (6 bases). This CDR3 region has 13 residues. Looked up from germline, CDR1 is MNHEY and CDR2 is SVGEGT. V lost 7 bases and J 6 bases, leaving 16 bases between the germline ends. DNA for the CDR3: TGTGCCAGCAAGTTGGGAGCGGGTGGCGAGCAGTACGTC. Translation gives CASKLGAGGEQYV.

The count of this clonotype is one. Without the conserved terminal phenylalanine or tryptophan, this CDR3 likely stems from a read error. This sequence joins TRBV5-1 and TRBJ2-2, with D perhaps matching TRBD2 (5 bases). Germline CDR1 is SGHRS and CDR2 is YFSETQ. This CDR3 spans 18 amino acids. The chain's CDR3 is CASSFPARASSNTGDLFS. Written as DNA, the CDR3 is TGCGCCAGCAGCTTCCCGGCCCGGGCCTCTTCGAACACCGGGGATCTGTTTTCT.

This clonotype was seen a handful of times. The chain employs TRBV7-9 and TRBJ2-7, with a possible D match to TRBD2 (5 bases). This CDR3 is built from 12 residues. CDR1 and CDR2 from the germline V gene are SEHNR and FQNEAQ (reference sequence). The V gene lost 3 bases and the J gene lost 3 bases, with 6 bases spanning the gap. CDR3 DNA: TGTGCCAGCAGCTTCCGGGACTACGAGCAGTACTTC. Amino acids: CASSFRDYEQYF.

This clonotype was picked up many times. A read error may account for a junction end that differs from germline. The chain has TRBV5-1 and TRBJ2-5; D ambiguous. This CDR3 has 11 residues. Germline CDR1 is SGHRS and CDR2 is YFSETQ. CDR3 residues: CASSSQETQYF. The CDR3, as DNA: TGTGCCAGCAGCTCTCAAGAGACCCAGTACTTC.

This clonotype was counted many times. The chain has TRBV12-3 or TRBV12-4 and TRBJ1-5; D remains unclear. The V gene lost 1 base and the J gene lost 1 base, with 5 bases spanning the gap. The CDR3 consists of 14 residues. The CDR3 is CASSLGRSNQPQHF. The CDR3 DNA reads as TGTGCCAGCAGTTTAGGACGGAGCAATCAGCCCCAGCATTTT.

The chain recombines TRBV5-6 with TRBJ2-5; a weak D match, TRBD1 (5 bases). The CDR3 covers 15 residues. Germline CDR1 and CDR2: SGHDT and YYEEEE. Trimming stripped 1 base from V and 5 bases from J, with 15 bases between. CDR3 nucleotide sequence: TGTGCCAGCAGCTTGCGGCGGACAAAGTCGGAGACCCAGTACTTC. It yields the protein CASSLRRTKSETQYF. The full variable domain, with the rest looked up from reference TRBV5-6 and TRBJ2-5, is DAGVTQSPTHLIKTRGQQVTLRCSPKSGHDTVSWYQQALGQGPQFIFQYYEEEERQRGNFPDRFSGHQFPNYSSELNVNALLLGDSALYLCASSLRRTKSETQYFGPGTRLLVL.

This clonotype was observed at least ten times. The V call is TRBV21-1, the J call TRBJ1-1; TRBD1, the table's D call, was not compared with the DNA. TRBV21-1 is a pseudogene. The CDR3 sequence is 16 residues long. The CDR3 reads CASSKKGGGLNTEAFF. The CDR3 coding sequence is TGTGCCAGCAGCAAAAAGGGGGGGGGGCTGAACACTGAAGCTTTCTTT.

The genes are TRBV6-1 and TRBJ2-3; 7 bases are a match to TRBD2. Germline CDR1 MNHNS, CDR2 SASEGT. V was clipped by 8 bases and J by 8 bases; unmatched bases: 4. The CDR3 has 11 residues. As DNA, the CDR3 is TGTGCCAGCGAAGGACTAGTTACGCAGTATTTT. Its protein product is CASEGLVTQYF.

Many counts were recorded for this clonotype. The chain links TRBV27 to TRBJ2-7, with D possibly TRBD2 on 5 matching bases. V was pared by 2 bases and J by 6 bases, with 17 bases between. The CDR3 is made up of 15 amino acids. Germline V gene sequence: CDR1 MNHEY, CDR2 SMNVEV (reference sequence). Here the CDR3 reads CASSLIGQDAGEQYF. The CDR3 DNA reads as TGTGCCAGCAGTTTAATCGGCCAGGACGCGGGCGAGCAGTACTTC.

Many counts were recorded for this clonotype. The junction shows a germline mismatch at one end, possibly a read error. The V and J genes are TRBV19 and TRBJ2-1; 13 nucleotides match TRBD2. The CDR3 runs 15 residues. Germline V gives CDR1 LNHDA, CDR2 SQIVND (reference sequence). CDR3 loop: CASSPRTSGRGYQDF. In DNA, the CDR3 is TGTGCCAGTAGTCCGAGGACTAGCGGGAGAGGATATCAAGACTTC.

This clonotype appeared many times. V gene TRBV4-2 combines with J gene TRBJ1-5; 9 bases line up with TRBD1. Trimming at V came to 0 bases and at J to 6 bases, leaving 3 bases not matched to a gene. The germline CDR1 and CDR2 sequences are LGHNA and YNFKEQ. This CDR3 is built from 15 residues. The CDR3 coding sequence is TGTGCCAGCAGCCAAGAGGGGACAGGGATTCAGCCCCAGCATTTT. As protein: CASSQEGTGIQPQHF.

This clonotype was detected many times. The chain combines TRBV2 with TRBJ2-3, with D possibly being TRBD1 (5 bases). With 1 base removed from V and 10 bases from J, the gap between germline ends came to 15 bases. Germline values: CDR1 SNHLY, CDR2 FYNNEI. The CDR3 totals 14 residues. CDR3 region: CASSEVGAVVSQYF. The DNA of the CDR3 is TGTGCCAGCAGTGAAGTTGGGGCAGTCGTTTCGCAGTATTTT.

There are a few counts of this clonotype. V usage is TRBV20-1 and J usage is TRBJ2-2, with a possible D match to TRBD1 (5 bases). The germline CDR1 and CDR2 sequences are DFQATT and SNEGSKA (reference sequence). Trimming removed 0 bases from V and 11 bases from J, with 16 bases in between. The CDR3 runs to 14 residues. CDR3 bases: TGCAGTGCTAGAGATCCCCAGGGCGTAATTGAGCTGTTTTTT. This encodes CSARDPQGVIELFF.

In regard to this clonotype: A junction end diverges from the germline sequence, so it may reflect a read error. The V and J genes are TRBV20-1 and TRBJ2-1, with 14 bases fitting TRBD2. The CDR3 covers 13 residues. Per germline, CDR1 DFQATT and CDR2 SNEGSKA (reference sequence). CDR3 residues: CSASGTSGSEQFF. The CDR3 coding sequence is TGCAGTGCTTCCGGGACTAGCGGGAGTGAGCAATTCTTC.

This clonotype was detected ten times or more. The chain joins TRBV27 to TRBJ2-7, with D possibly matching TRBD2 (7 bases). Germline loops: CDR1 MNHEY, CDR2 SMNVEV (reference sequence). The CDR3 spans 17 residues. With 3 bases removed from V and 1 base from J, the gap between germline ends came to 19 bases. The CDR3 sequence is CASSFAGVQGPSYEQYF. The CDR3 DNA sequence: TGTGCCAGCAGTTTCGCGGGGGTACAGGGACCTTCCTACGAGCAGTACTTC.

V is TRBV20-1 and J is TRBJ1-2, with D possibly being TRBD1 (5 bases). The V and J ends lost 3 bases and 10 bases respectively, with 15 bases between them. The CDR3 is 12 amino acids. Germline lookup yields CDR1 DFQATT and CDR2 SNEGSKA (reference sequence). CDR3 nucleotide sequence: TGCAGTGCTAGGTCGGACACCGGGACCTACACCTTC. This sequence encodes CSARSDTGTYTF.